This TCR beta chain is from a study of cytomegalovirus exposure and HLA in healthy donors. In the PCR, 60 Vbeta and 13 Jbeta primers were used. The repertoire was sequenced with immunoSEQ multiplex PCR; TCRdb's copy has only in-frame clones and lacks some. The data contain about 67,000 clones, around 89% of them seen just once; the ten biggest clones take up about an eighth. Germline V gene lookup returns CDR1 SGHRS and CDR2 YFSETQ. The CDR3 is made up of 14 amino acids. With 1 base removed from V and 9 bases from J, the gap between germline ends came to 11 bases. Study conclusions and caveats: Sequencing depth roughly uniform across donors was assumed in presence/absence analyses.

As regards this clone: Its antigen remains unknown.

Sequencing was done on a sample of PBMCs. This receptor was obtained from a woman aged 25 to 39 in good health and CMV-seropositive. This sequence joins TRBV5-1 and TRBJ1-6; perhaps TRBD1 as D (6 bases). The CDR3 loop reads CASSLSWGRSPLHF. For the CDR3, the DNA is TGCGCCAGCAGCTTGAGCTGGGGGCGTTCACCCCTCCACTTT.